Below are 23 T cell receptor beta chains sequenced from a single sample in a study of T cells in lung cancer brain metastases listed by TCRdb under 2018. The library relied on the immunoSEQ multiplex PCR assay. This is the immuneACCESS table as TCRdb keeps it, with only in-frame sequences that have V and J called. A part of the clones is gone; compared with another copy, unresolved V genes explain less than half, and the rest is unexplained. A total of about 1,200 clones appear in this sample, over 85% of them only once. About 3.8% of the sample is taken by the ten largest. Material: tumor tissue from a brain metastasis. The sample's cell subset or site label, decoded: paired resected brain metastasis. Receptors originate from a man between 65 and 85 years old with non-small cell lung cancer that had spread to the brain.

The V call is TRBV19, the J call TRBJ1-1; D uncertain. Germline loops: CDR1 LNHDA, CDR2 SQIVND (reference sequence). The length of the CDR3 is 13 residues. The V end was cut by 5 bases, the J end by 4 bases, with 11 bases between. The CDR3 nucleotides are TGTGCCAGTAGTTGGCAGAAGGGCACTGAAGCTTTCTTT. Protein sequence: CASSWQKGTEAFF.

The gene calls are TRBV2 and TRBJ1-4; 7 bases map to TRBD1. The junction had 11 bases not matched to a gene; V was cut back by 6 bases and J by 4 bases. CDR3 length equals 16 residues. Germline-derived CDR1 and CDR2 are SNHLY and FYNNEI. The CDR3 loop is CASRESQTGLNEKLFF. Here the CDR3 DNA reads TGTGCCAGCAGAGAGTCACAGACAGGGCTTAATGAAAAACTGTTTTTT.

The chain has TRBV5-1 and TRBJ1-2; unclear D gene. V gave up 9 bases and J gave up 8 bases, with 29 bases separating them. CDR1 and CDR2 (germline): SGHRS, YFSETQ. This CDR3 contains 16 residues. CDR3 nucleotide sequence: TGCGCCACCGCGGACCCTACGGCTGGCCGAGCGGGCGGCTACACCTTC. This sequence encodes CATADPTAGRAGGYTF.

This chain links TRBV7-9 with TRBJ1-2; tentatively, D is TRBD1 (6 bases). Germline loops: CDR1 SEHNR, CDR2 FQNEAQ (reference sequence). V lost 6 bases and J 2 bases, leaving 13 bases between the germline ends. This CDR3 is 14 amino acids long. The CDR3 is CASSFGQTNYGYTF. The CDR3 DNA sequence: TGTGCCAGCAGTTTTGGACAGACAAACTATGGCTACACCTTC.

V gene TRBV5-1 combines with J gene TRBJ1-1; D not certain. Germline values: CDR1 SGHRS, CDR2 YFSETQ. CDR3 length: 19 residues. The V and J ends lost 0 bases and 0 bases respectively, with 21 bases between them. This chain's CDR3 is CASSLALATQQILNTEAFF. In DNA, the CDR3 is TGCGCCAGCAGCTTGGCCTTAGCCACCCAACAGATACTGAACACTGAAGCTTTCTTT. The full variable domain, its missing parts supplied by reference TRBV5-1 and TRBJ1-1, is KAGVTQTPRYLIKTRGQQVTLSCSPISGHRSVSWYQQTPGQGLQFLFEYFSETQRNKGNFPGRFSGRQFSNSRSEMNVSTLELGDSALYLCASSLALATQQILNTEAFFGQGTRLTVV.

This chain joins TRBV2 and TRBJ2-2; perhaps D is TRBD1 or TRBD2 (6 bases each). The germline V and J ends were trimmed by 8 bases and 5 bases, with 21 bases remaining between them. CDR1 and CDR2 from the germline V gene are SNHLY and FYNNEI. This CDR3 is built from 16 residues. The CDR3 DNA sequence: TGTGCCAGCCGAACCGGGGGCAGGGTGAGGACCGGGGAGCTGTTTTTT. Translated: CASRTGGRVRTGELFF. The variable domain in full, with the rest retrieved from reference TRBV2 and TRBJ2-2, is EPEVTQTPSHQVTQMGQEVILRCVPISNHLYFYWYRQILGQKVEFLVSFYNNEISEKSEIFDDQFSVERPDGSNFTLKIRSTKLEDSAMYFCASRTGGRVRTGELFFGEGSRLTVL.

This clone was counted once. The rearrangement joins TRBV6-5 to TRBJ1-2; TRBD1 agrees at 8 bases. With 0 bases clipped from V and 7 bases from J, the junction kept 7 bases outside the gene matches. The CDR3 contains 15 residues. The germline V gene has CDR1 MNHEY and CDR2 SVGAGI. The DNA for the CDR3 is TGTGCCAGCAGTTACTCGGGCAGGGGGCGGGCTGGCTACACCTTC. Translating it yields CASSYSGRGRAGYTF.

V is TRBV4-1 and J is TRBJ2-7; tentative D call: TRBD1 (6 bases). Germline V lookup: CDR1 MGHRA, CDR2 YSYEKL. V lost 3 bases and J 7 bases, leaving 19 bases between the germline ends. The CDR3 is 15 residues long. For the CDR3, the DNA is TGCGCCAGCAGCCAGACCGCGCTGGGGGCGCGAGAGCAGTACTTC. As protein: CASSQTALGAREQYF.

A single count supports this clone. The chain combines TRBV5-6 with TRBJ1-1; 7 bases line up with TRBD1. V shed 4 bases, J shed 3 bases, and the junction held 15 bases outside the gene matches. The CDR3 covers 17 residues. Germline loops: CDR1 SGHDT, CDR2 YYEEEE. CDR3 sequence (DNA): TGTGCCAGCAGCGAAATAACCCGAACAGGGGTTTACACTGAAGCTTTCTTT. It yields the protein CASSEITRTGVYTEAFF.

This sequence joins TRBV6-4 and TRBJ1-3; D remains ambiguous. The CDR3 is 15 amino acids. Per the germline V gene, CDR1 is MRHNA and CDR2 is SNTAGT. The V end lost 3 bases, the J end lost 0 bases, and 9 bases lay between the germline ends. The CDR3 DNA reads as TGTGCCAGCAGTGAGGAAGCCCTCTCTGGAAACACCATATATTTT. It translates to CASSEEALSGNTIYF.

The chain is built from TRBV2 and TRBJ2-7, with TRBD1 matching over 8 bases. Germline trimming cut 7 bases from V and 6 bases from J; bases unmatched to any gene: 11. CDR3 length: 14 amino acids. The germline V gene encodes CDR1 SNHLY and CDR2 FYNNEI. In DNA form, the CDR3 reads TGTGCCAGCATGGAGACAGGGGAGCTGCGCGAGCAGTACTTC. Translating it yields CASMETGELREQYF.

Comments on this clone: At one of its ends the junction is not consistent with the germline gene, which may arise from a read error. This sequence joins TRBV18 and TRBJ2-2, with 8 bases lining up with TRBD1. CDR1 KGHSH and CDR2 LQKENI come from the germline V gene. This CDR3 is 18 amino acids long. The CDR3 is CASSPRAQGATNTGELFF. The CDR3 DNA reads TGTGCCAGCTCACCAAGGGCGCAGGGGGCGACGAACACCGGGGAGCTGTTCTTT.

The J gene is TRBJ2-3, the V gene TRBV13, with TRBD2 matching 7 bases. The V and J ends lost 2 bases and 3 bases, in that order; junction bases with no gene match: 5. The germline gives CDR1 PRHDT, CDR2 FYEKMQ (reference sequence). The CDR3 totals 15 residues. DNA of the CDR3: TGTGCCAGCAGCTTACGCGGGGGACGGACAGATACGCAGTATTTT. This translates into CASSLRGGRTDTQYF.

The J gene is TRBJ2-2, the V gene TRBV30, with D tentatively TRBD1 (5 bases). In germline, CDR1 is GTSNPN, CDR2 SVGIG (reference sequence). Trimming shortened V by 5 bases and J by 9 bases, and 16 bases separated the two germline ends. This CDR3 spans 13 amino acids. The CDR3 protein is CAWQGLVHWELFF. Written as DNA, the CDR3 is TGTGCCTGGCAGGGTTTGGTTCACTGGGAGCTGTTTTTT. The variable domain in full, completed from reference TRBV30 and TRBJ2-2, reads SQTIHQWPATLVQPVGSPLSLECTVEGTSNPNLYWYRQAAGRGLQLLFYSVGIGQISSEVPQNLSASRPQDRQFILSSKKLLLSDSGFYLCAWQGLVHWELFFGEGSRLTVL.

The sample holds a few counts of this clone. The genes are TRBV29-1 and TRBJ2-7, with TRBD1 identical over 11 bases. The CDR3 totals 16 residues. V was clipped by 3 bases and J by 2 bases; unmatched bases: 9. Germline V CDR1 and CDR2: SQVTM, ANQGSEA. CDR3 DNA: TGCAGCGTTGATAGGTTCGGGACAGGGGGTCCCTACGAGCAGTACTTC. It codes for CSVDRFGTGGPYEQYF.

This clone was found once. The chain joins TRBV14 to TRBJ2-2; 11 bases map to TRBD2. This CDR3 region has 17 residues. The V gene end was trimmed by 4 bases and the J gene end by 4 bases; junction bases not matched to a gene: 8. Germline loops: CDR1 SGHDN, CDR2 FVKESK. The CDR3 loop is CASSPNSGGAVTGELFF. The CDR3 nucleotides are TGTGCCAGCAGCCCTAATAGCGGGGGGGCCGTCACCGGGGAGCTGTTTTTT.

The gene calls are TRBV29-1 and TRBJ1-2; D gene unclear. CDR1 and CDR2 (germline): SQVTM, ANQGSEA. V lost 6 bases, J lost 8 bases, and 25 bases lay in between. The CDR3 runs to 15 residues. This CDR3 reads CSVQVETGPLGGYTF. CDR3 in DNA: TGCAGCGTCCAAGTGGAAACCGGGCCCCTGGGCGGCTACACCTTC.

This chain connects TRBV19 to TRBJ1-1, with 9 bases matching TRBD1. Losses at the gene ends were 0 bases for V and 10 bases for J; bases not matched to a gene: 3. The CDR3 contains 13 residues. Germline V gives CDR1 LNHDA, CDR2 SQIVND (reference sequence). The CDR3 here is CASSIDTGGRAFF. CDR3 DNA: TGTGCCAGTAGTATAGACACAGGGGGCCGAGCTTTCTTT.

V usage is TRBV5-1 and J usage is TRBJ2-5; 8 bases map to TRBD1. Germline CDR1 and CDR2: SGHRS and YFSETQ. The CDR3 spans 15 residues. J lost 5 bases, V lost 0 bases, and 6 bases had no gene match. CDR3 sequence: CASSLEAGGIETQYF. CDR3 nucleotide sequence: TGCGCCAGCAGCTTGGAGGCAGGGGGCATTGAGACCCAGTACTTC.

This clone was seen only once. Germline is not matched at one junction end, which may reflect a read error. The chain carries TRBV19 and TRBJ2-3, with D possibly matching TRBD1 (5 bases). The germline gives CDR1 LNHDA, CDR2 SQIVND (reference sequence). The CDR3 is 15 residues long. In DNA, the CDR3 is TGTGCCAGTAGTATAGGGACACTGCAAGGTGATAAGCAGTATTTT. As protein: CASSIGTLQGDKQYF.

CDR3: CSALEGTEAFF. The CDR3 DNA reads as TGCAGTGCTCTAGAGGGTACTGAAGCTTTCTTT. V is TRBV20-1 and J is TRBJ1-1; D ambiguous. The V and J ends lost 5 bases and 5 bases respectively, with 9 bases between them. The CDR3 runs 11 residues. The germline gives CDR1 DFQATT, CDR2 SNEGSKA (reference sequence).

The sample holds a few counts of this clone. The CDR3 loop reads CASSYTLITHRLGYTF. For the CDR3, the DNA is TGTGCCAGCAGTTACACTCTCATCACGCATCGGCTTGGCTACACCTTC. This sequence joins TRBV6-5 and TRBJ1-2; no definite D call. Trimming shortened V by 2 bases and J by 7 bases, and 20 bases separated the two germline ends. CDR1 is MNHEY, CDR2 SVGAGI, per germline. CDR3 size: 16 residues.

The J gene is TRBJ1-3, the V gene TRBV18; no clear D gene. V dropped 2 bases and J dropped 0 bases, with 11 bases sitting between them. This CDR3 is 16 amino acids long. Per germline, CDR1 KGHSH and CDR2 LQKENI. CDR3 residues: CASSPATESSGNTIYF. Here the CDR3 DNA reads TGTGCCAGCTCACCAGCGACCGAGAGCTCTGGAAACACCATATATTTT. Full variable domain (remainder filled in from reference TRBV18 and TRBJ1-3): NAGVMQNPRHLVRRRGQEARLRCSPMKGHSHVYWYRQLPEEGLKFMVYLQKENIIDESGMPKERFSAEFPKEGPSILRIQQVVRGDSAAYFCASSPATESSGNTIYFGEGSWLTVV.